This TCR beta chain appears in the sequencing data of a study of post-analysis software for immune sequencing data. The overall study: Relapsing-remitting, secondary progressive and progressive-relapsing courses of multiple sclerosis were included. Study conclusions and caveats: Normalized Chao1 diversity was significantly reduced in patients versus controls.

Researchers reported that TCR beta cDNA libraries carried unique molecular identifiers. A population of roughly 0.85 to 11 million T cells gave rise to a few hundred thousand cDNA molecules. TCRdb re-called the PCR reads with MiXCR, one entry per CDR3 protein. The table has approximately 180,000 distinct CDR3 sequences, roughly 30% seen once. A word on this clonotype: The antigen remains undetermined.

Sequenced: blood. This TCR was recovered from a girl aged 5-17 years with multiple sclerosis.

The CDR3, as DNA: TGTGCCAGCAGCCGACCTAATTGGCCCCGGACAGGGGGAACCAACGTCCTGACTTTC. As protein: CASSRPNWPRTGGTNVLTF. The chain uses TRBV28 and TRBJ2-6; TRBD1 matches at 10 bases. This CDR3 is 19 amino acids long. The germline CDR1 and CDR2 sequences are MDHEN and SYDVKM. V shed 6 bases and J 8 bases; nucleotides not matched to a gene: 19.